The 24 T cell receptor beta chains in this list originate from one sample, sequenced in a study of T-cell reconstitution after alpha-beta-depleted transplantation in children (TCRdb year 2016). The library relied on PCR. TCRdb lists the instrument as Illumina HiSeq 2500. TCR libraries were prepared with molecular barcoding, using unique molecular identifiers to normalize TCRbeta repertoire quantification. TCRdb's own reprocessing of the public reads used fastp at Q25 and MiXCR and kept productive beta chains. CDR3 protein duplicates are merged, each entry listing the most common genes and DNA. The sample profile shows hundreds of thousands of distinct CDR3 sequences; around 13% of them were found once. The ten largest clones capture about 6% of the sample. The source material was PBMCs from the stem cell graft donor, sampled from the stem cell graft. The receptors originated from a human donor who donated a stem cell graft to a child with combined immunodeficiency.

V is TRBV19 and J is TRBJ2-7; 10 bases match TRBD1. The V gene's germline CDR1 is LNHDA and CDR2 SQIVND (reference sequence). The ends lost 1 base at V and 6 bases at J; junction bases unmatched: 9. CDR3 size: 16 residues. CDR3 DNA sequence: TGTGCCAGTAGTATAGCAGGGACAGGGGTCGGAGTCGAGCAGTACTTC. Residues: CASSIAGTGVGVEQYF.

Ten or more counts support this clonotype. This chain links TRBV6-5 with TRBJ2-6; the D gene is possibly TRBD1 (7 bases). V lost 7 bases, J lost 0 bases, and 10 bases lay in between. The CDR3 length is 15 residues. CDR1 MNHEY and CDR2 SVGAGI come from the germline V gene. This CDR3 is CASTQGGSGANVLTF. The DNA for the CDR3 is TGTGCCAGCACCCAGGGGGGCTCTGGGGCCAACGTCCTGACTTTC.

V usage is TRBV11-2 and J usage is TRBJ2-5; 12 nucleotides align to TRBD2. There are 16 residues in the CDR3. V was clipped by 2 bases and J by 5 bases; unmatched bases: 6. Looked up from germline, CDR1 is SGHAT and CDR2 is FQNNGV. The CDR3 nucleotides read TGTGCCAGCAGCTTACTGACTAGCGGGAGTTTTGAGACCCAGTACTTC. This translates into CASSLLTSGSFETQYF.

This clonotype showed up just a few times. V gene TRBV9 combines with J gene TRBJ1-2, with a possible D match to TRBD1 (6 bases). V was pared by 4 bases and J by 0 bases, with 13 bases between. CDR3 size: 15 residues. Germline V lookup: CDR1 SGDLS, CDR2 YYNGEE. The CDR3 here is CASSPRGGSNYGYTF. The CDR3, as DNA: TGTGCCAGCAGCCCCCGCGGGGGCTCTAACTATGGCTACACCTTC.

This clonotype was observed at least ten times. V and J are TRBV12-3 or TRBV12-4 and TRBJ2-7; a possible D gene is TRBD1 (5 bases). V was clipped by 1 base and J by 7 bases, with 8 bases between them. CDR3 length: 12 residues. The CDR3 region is CASSLVGPEQYF. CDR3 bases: TGTGCCAGCAGTTTAGTGGGGCCTGAGCAGTACTTC.

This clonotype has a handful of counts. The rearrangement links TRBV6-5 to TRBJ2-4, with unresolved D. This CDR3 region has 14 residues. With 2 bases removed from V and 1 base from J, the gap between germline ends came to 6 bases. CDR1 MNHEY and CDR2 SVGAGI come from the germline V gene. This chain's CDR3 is CASSYPHAKNIQYF. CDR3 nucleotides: TGTGCCAGCAGTTACCCACATGCCAAAAACATTCAGTACTTC.

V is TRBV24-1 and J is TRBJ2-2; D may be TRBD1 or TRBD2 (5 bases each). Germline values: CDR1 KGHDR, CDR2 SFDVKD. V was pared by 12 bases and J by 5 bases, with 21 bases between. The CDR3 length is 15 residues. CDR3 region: CAARSNQGVTGELFF. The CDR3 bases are TGTGCCGCAAGATCGAACCAGGGAGTTACCGGGGAGCTGTTTTTT.

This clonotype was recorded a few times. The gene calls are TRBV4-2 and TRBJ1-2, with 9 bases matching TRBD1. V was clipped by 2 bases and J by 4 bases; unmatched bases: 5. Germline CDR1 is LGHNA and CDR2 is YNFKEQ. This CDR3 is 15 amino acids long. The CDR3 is CASSQRTGVGYGYTF. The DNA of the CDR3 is TGTGCCAGCAGCCAAAGGACAGGGGTTGGCTATGGCTACACCTTC.

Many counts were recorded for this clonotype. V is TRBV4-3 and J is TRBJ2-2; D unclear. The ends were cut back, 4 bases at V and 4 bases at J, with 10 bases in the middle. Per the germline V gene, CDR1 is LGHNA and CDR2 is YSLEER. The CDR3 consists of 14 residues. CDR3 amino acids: CASSLSYLTGELFF. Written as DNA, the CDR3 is TGCGCCAGCAGCCTTTCTTATCTCACCGGGGAGCTGTTTTTT.

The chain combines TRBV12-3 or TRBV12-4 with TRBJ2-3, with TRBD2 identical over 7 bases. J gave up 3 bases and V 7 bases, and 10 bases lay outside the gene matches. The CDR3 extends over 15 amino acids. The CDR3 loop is CASNELGRGTDTQYF. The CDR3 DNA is TGTGCCAGCAATGAGTTGGGGAGGGGAACAGATACGCAGTATTTT.

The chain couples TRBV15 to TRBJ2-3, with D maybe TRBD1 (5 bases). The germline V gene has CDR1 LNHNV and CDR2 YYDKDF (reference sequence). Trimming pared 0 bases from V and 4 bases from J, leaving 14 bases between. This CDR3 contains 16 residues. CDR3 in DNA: TGTGCCACCAGCAGAGAGCGTTTATCAGGGTCAGATACGCAGTATTTT. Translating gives CATSRERLSGSDTQYF. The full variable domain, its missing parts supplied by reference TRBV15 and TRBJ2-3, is DAMVIQNPRYQVTQFGKPVTLSCSQTLNHNVMYWYQQKSSQAPKLLFHYYDKDFNNEADTPDNFQSRRPNTSFCFLDIRSPGLGDTAMYLCATSRERLSGSDTQYFGPGTRLTVL.

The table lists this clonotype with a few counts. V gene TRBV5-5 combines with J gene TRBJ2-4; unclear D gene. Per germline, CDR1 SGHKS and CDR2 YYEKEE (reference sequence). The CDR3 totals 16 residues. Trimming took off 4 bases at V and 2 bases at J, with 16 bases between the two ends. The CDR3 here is CASSRDLFRSKNIQYF. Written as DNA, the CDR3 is TGTGCCAGCAGCCGCGACCTTTTTAGGTCCAAAAACATTCAGTACTTC.

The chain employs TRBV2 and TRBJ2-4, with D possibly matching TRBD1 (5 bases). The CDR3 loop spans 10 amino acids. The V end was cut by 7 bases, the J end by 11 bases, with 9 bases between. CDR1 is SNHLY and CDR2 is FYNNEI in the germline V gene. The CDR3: CASKGAVQYF. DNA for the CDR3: TGTGCCAGCAAAGGGGCAGTTCAGTACTTC.

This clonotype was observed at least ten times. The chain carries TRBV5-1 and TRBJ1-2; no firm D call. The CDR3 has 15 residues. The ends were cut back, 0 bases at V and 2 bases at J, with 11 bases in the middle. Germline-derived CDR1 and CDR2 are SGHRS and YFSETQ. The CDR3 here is CASSLASGNNYGYTF. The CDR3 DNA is TGCGCCAGCAGCTTGGCCTCGGGGAACAACTATGGCTACACCTTC.

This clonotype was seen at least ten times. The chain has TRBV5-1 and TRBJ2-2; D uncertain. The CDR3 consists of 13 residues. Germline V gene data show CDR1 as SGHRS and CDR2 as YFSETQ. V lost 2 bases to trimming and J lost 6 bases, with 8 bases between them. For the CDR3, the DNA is TGCGCCAGCAGCTTTGGCGCTCCCGGGGAGCTGTTTTTT. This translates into CASSFGAPGELFF.

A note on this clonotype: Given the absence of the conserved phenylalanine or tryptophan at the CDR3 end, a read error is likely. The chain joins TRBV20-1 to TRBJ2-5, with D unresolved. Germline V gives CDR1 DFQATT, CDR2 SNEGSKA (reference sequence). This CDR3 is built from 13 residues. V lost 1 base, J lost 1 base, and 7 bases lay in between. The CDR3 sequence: CSARVGSQETQYC. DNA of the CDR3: TGCAGTGCTAGAGTAGGCAGCCAAGAGACCCAGTACTGC.

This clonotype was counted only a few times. The CDR3 DNA reads as TGTGCCAGCAGCGACAGAGGGCCTAGCACAGATACGCAGTATTTT. Protein sequence: CASSDRGPSTDTQYF. V is TRBV6-1 and J is TRBJ2-3, with D possibly called TRBD1 or TRBD2 (5 bases each). This CDR3 comprises 15 residues. Trimming took 6 bases from V and 0 from J, leaving 13 bases between them. CDR1 is MNHNS and CDR2 is SASEGT in the germline V gene.

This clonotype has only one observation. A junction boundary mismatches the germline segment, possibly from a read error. DNA for the CDR3: TGTGCCAACAGTTCCCGGGGAATAGCGGGAGGTGGCACCGGGGAGCTGTTTTTT. This translates into CANSSRGIAGGGTGELFF. This chain links TRBV6-5 with TRBJ2-2; TRBD2 agrees at 10 bases. Germline V gene data show CDR1 as MNHEY and CDR2 as SVGAGI. The CDR3 has 18 amino acids.

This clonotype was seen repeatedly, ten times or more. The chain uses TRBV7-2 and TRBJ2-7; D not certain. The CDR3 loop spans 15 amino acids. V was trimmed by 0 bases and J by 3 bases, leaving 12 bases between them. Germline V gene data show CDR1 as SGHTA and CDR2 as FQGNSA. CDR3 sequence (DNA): TGTGCCAGCAGCTTAGCGTTCACGACGGACTACGAGCAGTACTTC. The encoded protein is CASSLAFTTDYEQYF.

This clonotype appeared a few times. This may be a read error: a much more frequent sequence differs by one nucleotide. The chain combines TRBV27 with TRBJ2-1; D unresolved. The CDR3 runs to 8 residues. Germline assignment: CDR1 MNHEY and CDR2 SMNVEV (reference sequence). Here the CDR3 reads CASNQQFF. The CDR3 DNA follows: TGTGCCAGCAATCAGCAGTTCTTC.

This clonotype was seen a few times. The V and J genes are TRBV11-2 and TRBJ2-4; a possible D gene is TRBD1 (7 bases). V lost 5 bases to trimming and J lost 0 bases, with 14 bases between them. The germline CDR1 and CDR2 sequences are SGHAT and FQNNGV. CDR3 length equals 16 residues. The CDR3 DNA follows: TGTGCCAGCAGCCCTAGACAGGGACTAGCCAAAAACATTCAGTACTTC. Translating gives CASSPRQGLAKNIQYF. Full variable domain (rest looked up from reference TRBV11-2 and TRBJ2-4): EAGVAQSPRYKIIEKRQSVAFWCNPISGHATLYWYQQILGQGPKLLIQFQNNGVVDDSQLPKDRFSAERLKGVDSTLKIQPAKLEDSAVYLCASSPRQGLAKNIQYFGAGTRLSVL.

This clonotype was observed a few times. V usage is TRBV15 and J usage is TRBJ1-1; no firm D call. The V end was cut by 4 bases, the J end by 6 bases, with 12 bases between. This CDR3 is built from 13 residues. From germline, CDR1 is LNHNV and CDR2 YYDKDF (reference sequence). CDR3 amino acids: CATSMGWQAEAFF. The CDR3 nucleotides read TGTGCCACCAGCATGGGATGGCAGGCTGAAGCTTTCTTT.

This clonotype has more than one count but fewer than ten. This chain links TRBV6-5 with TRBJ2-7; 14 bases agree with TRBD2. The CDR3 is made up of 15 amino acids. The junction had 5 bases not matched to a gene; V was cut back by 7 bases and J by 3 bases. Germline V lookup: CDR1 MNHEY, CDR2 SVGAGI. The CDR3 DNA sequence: TGTGCCAGCACCCACGGACTAGCGGGGGGCTACGAGCAGTACTTC. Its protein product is CASTHGLAGGYEQYF.

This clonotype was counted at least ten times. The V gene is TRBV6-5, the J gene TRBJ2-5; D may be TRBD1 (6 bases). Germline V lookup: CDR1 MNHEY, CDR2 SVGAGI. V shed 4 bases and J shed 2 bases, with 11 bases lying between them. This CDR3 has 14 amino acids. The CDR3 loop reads CASSSTDRQETQYF. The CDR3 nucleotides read TGTGCCAGCAGTTCCACGGACAGACAAGAGACCCAGTACTTC.